This is a list of T cell receptor beta chains from one sample in a study of shared clonotypes between healthy human individuals. Data came from immunoSEQ multiplex PCR; TCRdb stores just in-frame clones and leaves some out. The table has around 440,000 clones, about 74% seen once. Sequencing was done on a sample of PBMCs. The receptor source for this set is a woman between 40 and 55 years old in good health. Some clones in this sample may be carry-over from other donors' samples. CDR3s include the opening cysteine and the closing phenylalanine or tryptophan. The D gene is left open where the match is weak. Clone sizes are given selectively: once, few, many, or a class where the clone is expanded.

d_call | clone_size | j_call | v_call | cdr3_aa | cdr3_nt
TRBD2 | . | TRBJ2-7 | TRBV2 | CASSDSGSNSYEQYF | TGTGCCAGCAGCGATAGCGGGAGCAACTCCTACGAGCAGTACTTC
. | few | TRBJ2-7 | TRBV5-1 | CASSLEGPGEQYF | TGCGCCAGCAGCTTGGAAGGTCCAGGCGAGCAGTACTTC
TRBD1 | . | TRBJ1-2 | TRBV27 | CASRVGTANYGYTF | TGTGCCAGCAGGGTGGGGACAGCTAACTATGGCTACACCTTC
. | many | TRBJ2-1 | TRBV21-1 | CASSNWGRDRNNEQFF | TGTGCCAGCAGCAATTGGGGTCGGGACAGGAACAATGAGCAGTTCTTC
. | . | TRBJ1-1 | TRBV21-1 | CASSRRDRGAPMAFF | TGTGCCAGCAGCAGACGGGACAGGGGCGCCCCTATGGCTTTCTTT
. | few | TRBJ1-1 | TRBV7-9 | CASTQLTGLVTEAFF | TGTGCCAGCACCCAATTGACAGGTTTAGTCACTGAAGCTTTCTTT
TRBD1 | . | TRBJ2-7 | TRBV28 | CASKVGGAQQYF | TGTGCCAGCAAGGTAGGGGGCGCACAGCAGTACTTC
. | . | TRBJ2-2 | TRBV5-8 | CASSLRREAGELFF | TGTGCCAGCAGCTTGCGCAGGGAGGCCGGGGAGCTGTTTTTT
. | . | TRBJ2-7 | TRBV2 | CASSVYGTSFYEQYF | TGTGCCAGCAGTGTTTACGGGACATCATTCTACGAGCAGTACTTC
. | . | TRBJ1-1 | TRBV7-2 | CASSLALLGAEAFF | TGTGCCAGCAGCTTAGCGCTTTTGGGGGCCGAAGCTTTCTTT
TRBD2 | once | TRBJ2-7 | TRBV28 | CASAGTTYEQYF | TGTGCCAGCGCCGGGACTACCTACGAGCAGTACTTC
. | . | TRBJ2-1 | TRBV19 | CASSILAYNEQFF | TGTGCCAGTAGTATACTAGCATACAATGAGCAGTTCTTC
TRBD1 | . | TRBJ1-2 | TRBV5-6 | CASRWGTGNNYGYTF | TGTGCCAGCAGGTGGGGGACAGGGAATAACTATGGCTACACCTTC
TRBD2 | . | TRBJ2-3 | TRBV11-2 | CASSGGTSGRAFSTDTQYF | TGTGCCAGCAGCGGCGGGACTAGCGGGAGGGCATTCAGCACAGATACGCAGTATTTT
. | once | TRBJ1-5 | TRBV15 | CATRDPGHYSNQPQHF | TGTGCCACCAGGGATCCGGGACATTATAGCAATCAGCCCCAGCATTTT
. | . | TRBJ2-5 | TRBV12-5 | CASGSSGAETQYF | TGTGCTAGTGGTTCCTCAGGGGCTGAGACCCAGTACTTC
. | . | TRBJ1-2 | TRBV9 | CASSVEGGRSYTF | TGTGCCAGCAGCGTAGAAGGGGGTAGGAGCTACACCTTC
. | . | TRBJ1-4 | TRBV28 | CASSLPQVEGEKLFF | TGTGCCAGCAGTTTACCGCAGGTGGAGGGTGAAAAACTGTTTTTT
TRBD1 | . | TRBJ1-2 | TRBV2 | CASSPSWTGDYGYTF | TGTGCCAGCAGTCCCAGTTGGACAGGGGACTATGGCTACACCTTC
. | . | TRBJ1-2 | TRBV7-2 | CASSLGSGDTF | TGTGCCAGCAGCTTAGGGTCGGGTGACACCTTC
. | once | TRBJ2-7 | TRBV29-1 | CSVRQGGSSYEQYF | TGCAGCGTCCGTCAGGGGGGTAGCTCCTACGAGCAGTACTTC
TRBD2 | . | TRBJ2-7 | TRBV4-1 | CASSQVTSGYKSYEQYF | TGCGCCAGCAGCCAAGTAACTAGCGGGTACAAGTCCTACGAGCAGTACTTC
. | . | TRBJ1-2 | TRBV28 | CASSLPGSYGYTF | TGTGCCAGCAGTTTGCCAGGGAGCTATGGCTACACCTTC
. | . | TRBJ2-5 | TRBV19 | CASKRTGPGGETQYF | TGTGCCAGTAAGAGAACGGGCCCAGGCGGAGAGACCCAGTACTTC
TRBD1 | . | TRBJ1-1 | TRBV5-8 | CASSPRDRANTEAFF | TGTGCCAGCAGCCCCCGGGACAGGGCGAACACTGAAGCTTTCTTT
TRBD2 | . | TRBJ2-5 | TRBV7-9 | CASSLGWTSRETQYF | TGTGCCAGCAGCCTTGGATGGACTAGCCGGGAGACCCAGTACTTC